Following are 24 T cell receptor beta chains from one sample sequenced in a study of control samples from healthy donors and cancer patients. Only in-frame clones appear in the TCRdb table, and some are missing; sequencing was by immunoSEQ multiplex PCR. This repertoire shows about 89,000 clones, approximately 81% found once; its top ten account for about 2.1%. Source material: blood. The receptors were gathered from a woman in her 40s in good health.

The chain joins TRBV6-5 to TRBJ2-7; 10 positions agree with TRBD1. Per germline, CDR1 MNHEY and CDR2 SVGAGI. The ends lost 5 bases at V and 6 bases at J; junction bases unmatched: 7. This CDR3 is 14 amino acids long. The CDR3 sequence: CASSRQGAKGEQYF. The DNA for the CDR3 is TGTGCCAGCAGTAGACAGGGGGCTAAGGGCGAGCAGTACTTC.

In nucleotides, the CDR3 is TGTGCCAGCAGCTCGACTGGGAGTATGGGGGCGGGTGGCTACACCTTC. Residues: CASSSTGSMGAGGYTF. V usage is TRBV7-3 and J usage is TRBJ1-2; tentatively, D is TRBD1 (6 bases). The CDR3 runs to 16 residues. The ends were cut back, 4 bases at V and 7 bases at J, with 22 bases in the middle. Germline CDR1 SGHTA, CDR2 FQGTGA.

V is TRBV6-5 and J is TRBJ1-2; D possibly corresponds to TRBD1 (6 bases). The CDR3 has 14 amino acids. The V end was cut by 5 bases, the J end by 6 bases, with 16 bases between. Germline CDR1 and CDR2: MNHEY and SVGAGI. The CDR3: CASSPASGTNGYTF. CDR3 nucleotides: TGTGCCAGCAGTCCTGCCAGCGGGACAAATGGCTACACCTTC.

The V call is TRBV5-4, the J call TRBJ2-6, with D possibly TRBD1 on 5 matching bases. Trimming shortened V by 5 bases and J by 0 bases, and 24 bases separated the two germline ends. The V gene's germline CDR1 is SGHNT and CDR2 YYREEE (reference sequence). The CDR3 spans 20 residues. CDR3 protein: CASSAAVGANPASGANVLTF. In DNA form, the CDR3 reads TGTGCCAGCAGTGCCGCGGTTGGGGCGAACCCAGCCTCTGGGGCCAACGTCCTGACTTTC.

The CDR3: CATSRRRTPGHSTGELFF. CDR3 nucleotide sequence: TGTGCCACCAGCAGAAGACGTACTCCGGGACACAGCACCGGGGAGCTGTTTTTT. The chain has TRBV15 and TRBJ2-2; D may be TRBD1 (6 bases). The V end lost 2 bases, the J end lost 4 bases, and 20 bases lay between the germline ends. The CDR3 loop spans 18 amino acids. Germline V gene data show CDR1 as LNHNV and CDR2 as YYDKDF (reference sequence). Full variable domain (outside the CDR3, taken from reference TRBV15 and TRBJ2-2): DAMVIQNPRYQVTQFGKPVTLSCSQTLNHNVMYWYQQKSSQAPKLLFHYYDKDFNNEADTPDNFQSRRPNTSFCFLDIRSPGLGDTAMYLCATSRRRTPGHSTGELFFGEGSRLTVL.

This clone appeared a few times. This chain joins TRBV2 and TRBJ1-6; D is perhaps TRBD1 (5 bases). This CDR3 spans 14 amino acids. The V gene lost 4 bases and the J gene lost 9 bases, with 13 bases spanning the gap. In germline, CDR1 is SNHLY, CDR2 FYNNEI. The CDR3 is CASSGLGVGSPLHF. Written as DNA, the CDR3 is TGTGCCAGCAGTGGCTTGGGGGTAGGTTCACCCCTCCACTTT.

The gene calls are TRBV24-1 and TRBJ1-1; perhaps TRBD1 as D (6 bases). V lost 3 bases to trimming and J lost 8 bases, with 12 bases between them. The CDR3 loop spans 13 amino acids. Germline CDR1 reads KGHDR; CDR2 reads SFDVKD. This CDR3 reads CATSDADRREAFF. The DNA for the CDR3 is TGTGCCACCAGTGATGCCGACAGGCGGGAAGCTTTCTTT.

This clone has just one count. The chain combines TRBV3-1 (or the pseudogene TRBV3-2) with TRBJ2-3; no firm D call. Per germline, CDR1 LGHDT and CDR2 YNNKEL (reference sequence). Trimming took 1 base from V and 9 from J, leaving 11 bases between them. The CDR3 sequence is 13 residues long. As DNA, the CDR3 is TGTGCCAGCAGCCAAGGATCCGCCCTCACGCAGTATTTT. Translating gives CASSQGSALTQYF.

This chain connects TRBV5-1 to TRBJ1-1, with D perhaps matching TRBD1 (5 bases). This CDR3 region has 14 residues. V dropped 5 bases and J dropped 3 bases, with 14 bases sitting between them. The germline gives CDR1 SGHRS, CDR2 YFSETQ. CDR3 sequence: CASRVRELDTEAFF. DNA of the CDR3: TGCGCCAGCAGGGTCAGGGAACTTGACACTGAAGCTTTCTTT.

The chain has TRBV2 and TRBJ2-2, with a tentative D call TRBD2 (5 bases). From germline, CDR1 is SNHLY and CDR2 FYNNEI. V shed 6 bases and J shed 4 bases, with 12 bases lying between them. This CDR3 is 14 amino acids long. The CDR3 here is CASRPGRVTGELFF. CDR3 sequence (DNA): TGTGCCAGCAGGCCGGGAAGGGTCACCGGGGAGCTGTTTTTT.

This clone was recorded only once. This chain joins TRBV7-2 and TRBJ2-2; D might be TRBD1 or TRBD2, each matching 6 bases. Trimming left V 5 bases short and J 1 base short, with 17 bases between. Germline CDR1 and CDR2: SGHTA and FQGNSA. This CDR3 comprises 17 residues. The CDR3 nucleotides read TGTGCCAGCAGCACCCGGATGGGGGGCCGGAACACCGGGGAGCTGTTTTTT. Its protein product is CASSTRMGGRNTGELFF.

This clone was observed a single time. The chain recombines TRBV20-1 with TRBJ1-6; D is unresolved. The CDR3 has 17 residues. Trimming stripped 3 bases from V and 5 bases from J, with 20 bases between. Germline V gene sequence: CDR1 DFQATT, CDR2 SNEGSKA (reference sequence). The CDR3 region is CSASSGASRGNNSPLHF. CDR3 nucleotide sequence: TGCAGTGCTAGTTCGGGCGCTTCGAGAGGCAATAATTCACCCCTCCACTTT.

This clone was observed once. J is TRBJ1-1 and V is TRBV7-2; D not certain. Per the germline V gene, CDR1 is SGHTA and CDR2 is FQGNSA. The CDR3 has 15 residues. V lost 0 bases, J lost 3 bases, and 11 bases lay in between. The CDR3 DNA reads TGTGCCAGCAGCTTAGCCCTGGCAGGACACACTGAAGCTTTCTTT. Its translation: CASSLALAGHTEAFF. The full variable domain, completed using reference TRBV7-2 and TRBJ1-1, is GAGVSQSPSNKVTEKGKDVELRCDPISGHTALYWYRQSLGQGLEFLIYFQGNSAPDKSGLPSDRFSAERTGGSVSTLTIQRTQQEDSAVYLCASSLALAGHTEAFFGQGTRLTVV.

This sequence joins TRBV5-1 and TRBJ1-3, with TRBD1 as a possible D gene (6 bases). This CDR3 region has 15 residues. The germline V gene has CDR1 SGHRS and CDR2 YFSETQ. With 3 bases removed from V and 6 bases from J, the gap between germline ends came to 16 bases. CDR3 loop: CASSWDSGAENTIYF. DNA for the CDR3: TGCGCCAGCAGCTGGGACTCAGGGGCTGAAAACACCATATATTTT.

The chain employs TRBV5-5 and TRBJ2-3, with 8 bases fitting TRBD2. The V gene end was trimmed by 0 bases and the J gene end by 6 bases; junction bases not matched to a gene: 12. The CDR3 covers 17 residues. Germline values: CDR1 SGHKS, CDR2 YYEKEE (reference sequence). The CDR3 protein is CASSLAWGGGPRDTQYF. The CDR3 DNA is TGTGCCAGCAGCTTGGCCTGGGGCGGGGGGCCTCGGGATACGCAGTATTTT.

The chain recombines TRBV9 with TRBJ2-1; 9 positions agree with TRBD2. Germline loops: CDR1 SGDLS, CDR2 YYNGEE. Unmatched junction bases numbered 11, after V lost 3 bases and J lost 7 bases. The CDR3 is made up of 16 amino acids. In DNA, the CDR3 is TGTGCCAGCAGCGCTAGCGGGGCCACGATGGGGAATGAGCAGTTCTTC. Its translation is CASSASGATMGNEQFF. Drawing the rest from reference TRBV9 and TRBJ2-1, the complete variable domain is DSGVTQTPKHLITATGQRVTLRCSPRSGDLSVYWYQQSLDQGLQFLIQYYNGEERAKGNILERFSAQQFPDLHSELNLSSLELGDSALYFCASSASGATMGNEQFFGPGTRLTVL.

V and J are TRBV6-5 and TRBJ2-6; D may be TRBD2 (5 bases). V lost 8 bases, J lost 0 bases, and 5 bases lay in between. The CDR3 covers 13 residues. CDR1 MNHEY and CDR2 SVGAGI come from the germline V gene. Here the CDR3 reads CASRDSGANVLTF. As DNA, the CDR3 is TGTGCCAGCCGGGACTCTGGGGCCAACGTCCTGACTTTC.

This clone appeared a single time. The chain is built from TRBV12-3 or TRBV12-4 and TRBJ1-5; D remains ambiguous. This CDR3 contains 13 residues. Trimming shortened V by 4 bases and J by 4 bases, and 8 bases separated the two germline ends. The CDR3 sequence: CASSSDGNQPQHF. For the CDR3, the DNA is TGTGCCAGCAGTTCTGACGGTAATCAGCCCCAGCATTTT.

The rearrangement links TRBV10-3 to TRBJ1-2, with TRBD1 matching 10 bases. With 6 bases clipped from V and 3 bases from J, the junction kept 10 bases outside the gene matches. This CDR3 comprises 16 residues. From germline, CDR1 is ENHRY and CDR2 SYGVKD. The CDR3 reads CAISGDRGGRDYGYTF. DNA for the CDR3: TGTGCCATCAGCGGGGACAGGGGCGGAAGGGACTATGGCTACACCTTC.

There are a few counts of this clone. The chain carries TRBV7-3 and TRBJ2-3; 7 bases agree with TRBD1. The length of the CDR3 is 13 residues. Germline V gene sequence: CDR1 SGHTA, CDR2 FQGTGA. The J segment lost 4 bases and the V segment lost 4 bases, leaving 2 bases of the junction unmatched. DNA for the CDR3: TGTGCCAGCAGCTCAACAGGGGCAGATACGCAGTATTTT. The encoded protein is CASSSTGADTQYF. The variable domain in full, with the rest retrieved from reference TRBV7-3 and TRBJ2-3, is GAGVSQTPSNKVTEKGKYVELRCDPISGHTALYWYRQSLGQGPEFLIYFQGTGAADDSGLPNDRFFAVRPEGSVSTLKIQRTERGDSAVYLCASSSTGADTQYFGPGTRLTVL.

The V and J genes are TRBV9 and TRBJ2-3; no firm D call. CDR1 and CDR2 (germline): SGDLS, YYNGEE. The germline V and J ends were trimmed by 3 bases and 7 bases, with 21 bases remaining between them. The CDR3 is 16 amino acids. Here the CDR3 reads CASSEFELAALYTQYF. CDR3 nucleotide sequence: TGTGCCAGCAGCGAGTTCGAGCTGGCTGCTCTGTATACGCAGTATTTT.

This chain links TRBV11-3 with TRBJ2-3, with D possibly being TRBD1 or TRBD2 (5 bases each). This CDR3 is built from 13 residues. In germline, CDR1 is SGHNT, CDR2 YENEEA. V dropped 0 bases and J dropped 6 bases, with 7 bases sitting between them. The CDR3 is CASSLDGGDTQYF. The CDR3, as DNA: TGTGCCAGCAGCTTAGATGGGGGTGATACGCAGTATTTT.

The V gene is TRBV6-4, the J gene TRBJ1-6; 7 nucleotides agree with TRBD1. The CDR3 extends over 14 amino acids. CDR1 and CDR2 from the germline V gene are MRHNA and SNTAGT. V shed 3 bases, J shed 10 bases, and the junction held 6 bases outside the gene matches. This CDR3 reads CASSDSLRGSPLHF. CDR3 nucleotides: TGTGCCAGCAGTGATTCTCTCAGGGGGTCACCCCTCCACTTT.

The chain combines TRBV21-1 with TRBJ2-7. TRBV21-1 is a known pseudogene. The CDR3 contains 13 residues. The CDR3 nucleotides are TGTGCCAGCAAGGGGAGGGGGCATTACGAGCAGTACTTC. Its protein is CASKGRGHYEQYF.